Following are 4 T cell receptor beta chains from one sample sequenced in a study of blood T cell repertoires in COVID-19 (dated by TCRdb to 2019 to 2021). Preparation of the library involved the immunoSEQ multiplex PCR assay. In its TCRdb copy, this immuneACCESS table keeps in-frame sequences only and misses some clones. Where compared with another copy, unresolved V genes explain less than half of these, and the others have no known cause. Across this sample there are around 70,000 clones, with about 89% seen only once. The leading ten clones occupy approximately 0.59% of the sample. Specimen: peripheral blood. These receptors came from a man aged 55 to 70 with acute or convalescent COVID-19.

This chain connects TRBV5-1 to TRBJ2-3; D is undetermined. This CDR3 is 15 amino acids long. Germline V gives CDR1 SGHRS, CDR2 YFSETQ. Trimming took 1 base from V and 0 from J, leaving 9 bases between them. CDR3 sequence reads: CASSLSSLSTDTQYF. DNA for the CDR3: TGCGCCAGCAGCTTGTCATCCCTAAGCACAGATACGCAGTATTTT.

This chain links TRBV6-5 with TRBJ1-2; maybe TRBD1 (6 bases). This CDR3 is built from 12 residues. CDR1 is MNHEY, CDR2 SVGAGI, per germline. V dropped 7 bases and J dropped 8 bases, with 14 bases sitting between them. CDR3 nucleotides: TGTGCCAGCATAAACAGGGCAGTGGGCTACACCTTC. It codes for CASINRAVGYTF.

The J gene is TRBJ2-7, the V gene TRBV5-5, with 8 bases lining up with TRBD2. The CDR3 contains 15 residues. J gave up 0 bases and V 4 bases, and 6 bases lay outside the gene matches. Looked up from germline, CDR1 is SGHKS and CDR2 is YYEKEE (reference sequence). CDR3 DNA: TGTGCCAGCAGCCTTGCGGGGGGCCCCTCCTACGAGCAGTACTTC. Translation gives CASSLAGGPSYEQYF. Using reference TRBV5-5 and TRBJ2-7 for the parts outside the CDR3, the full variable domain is DAGVTQSPTHLIKTRGQQVTLRCSPISGHKSVSWYQQVLGQGPQFIFQYYEKEERGRGNFPDRFSARQFPNYSSELNVNALLLGDSALYLCASSLAGGPSYEQYFGPGTRLTVT.

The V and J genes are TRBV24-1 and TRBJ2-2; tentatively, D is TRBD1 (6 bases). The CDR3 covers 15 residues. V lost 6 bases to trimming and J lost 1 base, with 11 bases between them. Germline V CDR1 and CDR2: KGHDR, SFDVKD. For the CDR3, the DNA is TGTGCCACCAGTCCTCGAGGGGGGAACACCGGGGAGCTGTTTTTT. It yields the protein CATSPRGGNTGELFF.